Below, 11 T cell receptor beta chains from the same sample are listed, as sequenced in a study of graft-versus-host responses after intestinal transplantation. The repertoire was sequenced with immunoSEQ multiplex PCR; TCRdb's copy has only in-frame clones and lacks some. The sample includes more than 95,000 clones, 80% to 95% of them seen just once. These TCRs are of unknown antigen specificity. The sequences come from unstimulated CD4+ T cells sorted from spleen or lymph node cells, collected before intestinal transplant. The source is a human donor who received an intestinal transplant.

This chain connects TRBV7-9 to TRBJ1-6; tentatively, D is TRBD1 (6 bases). Germline V CDR1 and CDR2: SEHNR, FQNEAQ (reference sequence). Trimming removed 3 bases at V and 10 bases at J, with 13 bases between. The CDR3 spans 14 residues. The CDR3 bases are TGTGCCAGCAGCTTTAAGTTGCAGGGGTCACCCCTCCACTTT. Translating it yields CASSFKLQGSPLHF.

V usage is TRBV4-3 and J usage is TRBJ2-2; 7 positions agree with TRBD2. Germline lookup yields CDR1 LGHNA and CDR2 YSLEER. This CDR3 is 15 amino acids long. The J segment lost 3 bases and the V segment lost 2 bases, leaving 3 bases of the junction unmatched. The CDR3 region is CASSQRGDYTGELFF. The CDR3 DNA sequence: TGCGCCAGCAGCCAACGGGGGGATTACACCGGGGAGCTGTTTTTT.

The chain combines TRBV21-1 with TRBJ2-5; the D call in the table, TRBD1, was not verified against the DNA. TRBV21-1 is given as a pseudogene. The CDR3 has 17 amino acids. This CDR3 reads CASSREGSRTGEETQYF. CDR3 in DNA: TGTGCCAGCAGCAGAGAGGGATCGCGGACAGGGGAAGAGACCCAGTACTTC.

This clone was detected once. The chain recombines TRBV21-1 with TRBJ1-2; the table's D call TRBD1 went unverified against the DNA. TRBV21-1 has pseudogene status. The CDR3 spans 13 residues. The CDR3 DNA reads as TGTGCCAGCAGCAAAGCCACAAACTATGGCTACACCTTC. Its translation is CASSKATNYGYTF.

The chain employs TRBV6-5 and TRBJ2-3, with 9 bases matching TRBD2. Germline V lookup: CDR1 MNHEY, CDR2 SVGAGI. Unmatched junction bases numbered 4, after V lost 0 bases and J lost 3 bases. This CDR3 contains 16 residues. CDR3 residues: CASSYSMTSGTDTQYF. In nucleotides, the CDR3 is TGTGCCAGCAGTTACTCTATGACTAGCGGAACAGATACGCAGTATTTT.

The chain is built from TRBV29-1 and TRBJ1-5; perhaps TRBD1 as D (5 bases). This CDR3 is built from 14 residues. Trimming pared 5 bases from V and 0 bases from J, leaving 11 bases between. Germline values: CDR1 SQVTM, CDR2 ANQGSEA. CDR3 in DNA: TGCAGCGTTACAGGCAGCCATAGCAATCAGCCCCAGCATTTT. Translating gives CSVTGSHSNQPQHF.

The rearrangement links TRBV5-1 to TRBJ2-1; 11 nucleotides agree with TRBD1. Germline loops: CDR1 SGHRS, CDR2 YFSETQ. Losses at the gene ends were 4 bases for V and 9 bases for J; bases not matched to a gene: 12. CDR3 length: 16 residues. CDR3: CASSLSPGQGAGEQFF. DNA for the CDR3: TGCGCCAGCAGCCTCTCCCCCGGACAGGGGGCGGGTGAGCAGTTCTTC. Using reference TRBV5-1 and TRBJ2-1 for the parts outside the CDR3, the full variable domain is KAGVTQTPRYLIKTRGQQVTLSCSPISGHRSVSWYQQTPGQGLQFLFEYFSETQRNKGNFPGRFSGRQFSNSRSEMNVSTLELGDSALYLCASSLSPGQGAGEQFFGPGTRLTVL.

Comment on this clone: Other DNA variants within this sample encode the same CDR3. The chain links TRBV19 to TRBJ1-5, with D unclear. The CDR3 sequence is 13 residues long. Trimming took off 3 bases at V and 4 bases at J, with 7 bases between the two ends. The germline CDR1 and CDR2 sequences are LNHDA and SQIVND (reference sequence). CDR3 DNA: TGTGCCAGTAGTATCAGGCAGAATCAGCCCCAGCATTTT. It is translated as CASSIRQNQPQHF.

The chain is built from TRBV4-2 and TRBJ2-3; TRBD2 matches 9 bases. The CDR3 covers 16 residues. Losses at the gene ends were 0 bases for V and 4 bases for J; bases not matched to a gene: 5. The germline gives CDR1 LGHNA, CDR2 YNFKEQ. CDR3 in DNA: TGTGCCAGCAGCCAAGACTGGGCGGGGGGGCCAGATACGCAGTATTTT. It is translated as CASSQDWAGGPDTQYF.

This sequence joins TRBV11-3 and TRBJ1-1, with 10 bases that match TRBD1. The CDR3 consists of 12 residues. J lost 8 bases, V lost 3 bases, and 0 bases had no gene match. Germline V gives CDR1 SGHNT, CDR2 YENEEA. The CDR3 nucleotides are TGTGCCAGCAGCTTGGGACAGGGGGAAGCTTTCTTT. Encoded protein: CASSLGQGEAFF. Filled out from reference TRBV11-3 and TRBJ1-1, the complete variable domain reads EAGVVQSPRYKIIEKKQPVAFWCNPISGHNTLYWYLQNLGQGPELLIRYENEEAVDDSQLPKDRFSAERLKGVDSTLKIQPAELGDSAVYLCASSLGQGEAFFGQGTRLTVV.

The genes are TRBV9 and TRBJ1-1; tentatively, D is TRBD1 (5 bases). V lost 1 base, J lost 1 base, and 8 bases lay in between. Germline V gives CDR1 SGDLS, CDR2 YYNGEE. This CDR3 contains 14 residues. The DNA for the CDR3 is TGTGCCAGCAGCGTACAGGGTCAGAACACTGAAGCTTTCTTT. It specifies CASSVQGQNTEAFF.